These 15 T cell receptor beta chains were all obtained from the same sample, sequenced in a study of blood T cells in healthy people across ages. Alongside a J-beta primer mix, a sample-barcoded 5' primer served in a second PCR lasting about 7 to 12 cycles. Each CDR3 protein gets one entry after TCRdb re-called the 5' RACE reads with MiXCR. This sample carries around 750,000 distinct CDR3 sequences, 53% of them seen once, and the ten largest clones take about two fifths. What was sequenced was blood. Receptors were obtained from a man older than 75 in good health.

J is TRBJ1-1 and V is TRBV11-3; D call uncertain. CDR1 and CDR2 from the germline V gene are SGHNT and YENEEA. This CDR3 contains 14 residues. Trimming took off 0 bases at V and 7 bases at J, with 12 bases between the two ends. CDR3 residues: CASSLDPVANEAFF. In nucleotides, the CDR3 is TGTGCCAGCAGCTTAGACCCCGTCGCCAATGAAGCTTTCTTT.

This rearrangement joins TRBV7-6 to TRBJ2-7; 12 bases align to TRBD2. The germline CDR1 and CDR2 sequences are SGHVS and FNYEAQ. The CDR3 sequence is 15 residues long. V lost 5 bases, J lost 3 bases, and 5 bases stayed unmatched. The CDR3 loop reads CASSATSGGYYEQYF. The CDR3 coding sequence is TGTGCCAGCAGCGCTACTAGCGGGGGGTACTACGAGCAGTACTTC.

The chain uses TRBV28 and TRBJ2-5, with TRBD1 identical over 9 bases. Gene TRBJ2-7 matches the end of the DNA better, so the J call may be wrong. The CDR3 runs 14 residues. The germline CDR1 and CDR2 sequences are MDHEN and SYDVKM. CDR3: CASSRDRVVDEQYF. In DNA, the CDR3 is TGTGCCAGTTCCCGGGACAGGGTCGTCGACGAGCAGTACTTC.

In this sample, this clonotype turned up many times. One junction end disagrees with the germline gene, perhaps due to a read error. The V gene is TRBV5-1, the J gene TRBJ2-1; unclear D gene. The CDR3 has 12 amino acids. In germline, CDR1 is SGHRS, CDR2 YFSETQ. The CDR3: CASSLDYNEQFF. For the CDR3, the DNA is TGTGCCAGCAGCTTAGACTACAATGAGCAGTTCTTC.

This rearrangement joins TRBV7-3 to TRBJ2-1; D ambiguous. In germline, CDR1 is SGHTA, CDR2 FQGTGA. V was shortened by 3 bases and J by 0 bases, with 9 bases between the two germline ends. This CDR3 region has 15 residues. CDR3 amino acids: CASSFDPLSYNEQFF. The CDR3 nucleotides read TGTGCCAGCAGCTTCGACCCCCTCTCCTACAATGAGCAGTTCTTC.

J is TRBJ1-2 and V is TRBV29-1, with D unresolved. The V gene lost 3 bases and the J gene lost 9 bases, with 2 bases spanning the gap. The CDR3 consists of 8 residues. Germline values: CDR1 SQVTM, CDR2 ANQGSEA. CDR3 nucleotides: TGCAGCGTTGACCGCTACACCTTC. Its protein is CSVDRYTF.

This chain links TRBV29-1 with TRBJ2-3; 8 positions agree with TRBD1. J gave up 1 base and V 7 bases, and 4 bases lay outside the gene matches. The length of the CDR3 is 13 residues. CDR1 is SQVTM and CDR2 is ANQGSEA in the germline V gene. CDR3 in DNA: TGCAGCGCCGACAGGGGCGGCACAGATACGCAGTATTTT. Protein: CSADRGGTDTQYF.

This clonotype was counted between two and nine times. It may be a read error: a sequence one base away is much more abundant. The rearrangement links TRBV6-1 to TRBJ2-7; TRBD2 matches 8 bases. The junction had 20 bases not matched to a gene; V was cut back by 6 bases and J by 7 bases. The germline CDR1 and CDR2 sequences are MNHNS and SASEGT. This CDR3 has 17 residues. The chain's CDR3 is CASRALAGLVPPNEQYF. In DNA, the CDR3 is TGTGCCAGCAGGGCATTAGCGGGATTAGTCCCTCCCAATGAGCAGTACTTC.

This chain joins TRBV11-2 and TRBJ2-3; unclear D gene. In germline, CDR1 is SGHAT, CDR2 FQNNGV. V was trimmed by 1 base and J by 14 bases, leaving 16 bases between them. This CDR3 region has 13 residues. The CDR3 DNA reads TGTGCCAGCAGCTTAGCTAAACCCAATCGGGCGTATTTT. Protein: CASSLAKPNRAYF. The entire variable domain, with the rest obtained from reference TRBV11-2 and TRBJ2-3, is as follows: EAGVAQSPRYKIIEKRQSVAFWCNPISGHATLYWYQQILGQGPKLLIQFQNNGVVDDSQLPKDRFSAERLKGVDSTLKIQPAKLEDSAVYLCASSLAKPNRAYFGPGTRLTVL.

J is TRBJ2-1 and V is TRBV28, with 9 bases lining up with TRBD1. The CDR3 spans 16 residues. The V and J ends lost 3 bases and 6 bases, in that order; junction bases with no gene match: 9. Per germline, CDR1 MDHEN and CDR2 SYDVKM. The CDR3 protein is CASSLVPGQGSNEQFF. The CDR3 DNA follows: TGTGCCAGCAGTTTGGTCCCGGGACAGGGCAGCAATGAGCAGTTCTTC.

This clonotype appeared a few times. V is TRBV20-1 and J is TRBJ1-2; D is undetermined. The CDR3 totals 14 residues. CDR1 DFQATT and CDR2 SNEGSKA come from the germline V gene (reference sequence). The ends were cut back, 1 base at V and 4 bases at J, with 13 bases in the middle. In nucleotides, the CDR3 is TGCAGTGCTAGAGTGGGAGTGGCGGCCTATGGCTACACCTTC. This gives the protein CSARVGVAAYGYTF.

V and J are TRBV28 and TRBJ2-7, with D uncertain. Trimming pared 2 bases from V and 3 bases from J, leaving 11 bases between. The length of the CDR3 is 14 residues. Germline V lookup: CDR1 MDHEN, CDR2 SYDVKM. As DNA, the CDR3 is TGTGCCAGCAGTTTAGGGGAATGGTTCTACGAGCAGTACTTC. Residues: CASSLGEWFYEQYF.

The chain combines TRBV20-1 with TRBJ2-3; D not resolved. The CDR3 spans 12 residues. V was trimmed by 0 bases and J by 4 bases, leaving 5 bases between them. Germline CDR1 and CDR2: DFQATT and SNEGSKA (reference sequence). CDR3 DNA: TGCAGTGCTAGAGACGGCCCAGATACGCAGTATTTT. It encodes CSARDGPDTQYF.

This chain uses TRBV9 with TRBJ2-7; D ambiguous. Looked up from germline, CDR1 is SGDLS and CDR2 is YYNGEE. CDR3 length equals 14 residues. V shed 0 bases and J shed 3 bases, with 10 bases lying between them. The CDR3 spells CASSVADTFYEQYF. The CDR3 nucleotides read TGTGCCAGCAGCGTAGCGGATACCTTCTACGAGCAGTACTTC.

CDR3 amino acids: CASSLGCEQYF. CDR3 bases: TGTGCCAGCAGTTTGGGTTGCGAGCAGTACTTC. The chain joins TRBV12-3 or TRBV12-4 to TRBJ2-7; D is uncertain. The CDR3 has 11 residues. V was shortened by 3 bases and J by 6 bases, with 6 bases between the two germline ends.